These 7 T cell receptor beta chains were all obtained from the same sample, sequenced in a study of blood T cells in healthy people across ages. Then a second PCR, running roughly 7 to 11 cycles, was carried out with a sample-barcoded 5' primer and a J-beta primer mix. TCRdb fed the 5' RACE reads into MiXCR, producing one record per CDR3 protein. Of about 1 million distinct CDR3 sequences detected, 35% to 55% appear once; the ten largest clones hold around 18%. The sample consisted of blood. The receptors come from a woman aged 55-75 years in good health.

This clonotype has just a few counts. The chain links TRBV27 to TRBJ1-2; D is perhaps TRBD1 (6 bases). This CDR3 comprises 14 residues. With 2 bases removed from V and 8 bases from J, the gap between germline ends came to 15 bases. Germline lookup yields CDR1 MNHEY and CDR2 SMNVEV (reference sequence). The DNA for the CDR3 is TGTGCCAGCAGTTTAGGAGGGGCGCAGGGGGGCTACACCTTC. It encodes CASSLGGAQGGYTF.

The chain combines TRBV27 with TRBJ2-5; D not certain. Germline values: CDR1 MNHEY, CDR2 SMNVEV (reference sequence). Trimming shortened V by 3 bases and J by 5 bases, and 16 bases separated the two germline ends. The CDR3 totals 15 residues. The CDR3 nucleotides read TGTGCCAGCAGTTTTGACGCGCTAGGAAGGGAGACCCAGTACTTC. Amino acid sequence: CASSFDALGRETQYF.

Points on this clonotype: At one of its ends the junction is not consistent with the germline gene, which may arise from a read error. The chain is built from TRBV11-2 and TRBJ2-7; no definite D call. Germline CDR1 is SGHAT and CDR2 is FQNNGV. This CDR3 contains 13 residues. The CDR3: CVSRLSGAYEQYF. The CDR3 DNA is TGTGTCAGCAGGCTTTCGGGCGCCTACGAGCAGTACTTC. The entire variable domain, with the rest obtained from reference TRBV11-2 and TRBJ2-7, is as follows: EAGVAQSPRYKIIEKRQSVAFWCNPISGHATLYWYQQILGQGPKLLIQFQNNGVVDDSQLPKDRFSAERLKGVDSTLKIQPAKLEDSAVYLCVSRLSGAYEQYFGPGTRLTVT.

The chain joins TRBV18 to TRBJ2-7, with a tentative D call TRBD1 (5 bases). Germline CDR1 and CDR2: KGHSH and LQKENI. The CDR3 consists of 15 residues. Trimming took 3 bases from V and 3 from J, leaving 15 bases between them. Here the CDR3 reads CASSPLQGAVYEQYF. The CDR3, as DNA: TGTGCCAGCTCACCTCTGCAGGGCGCGGTCTACGAGCAGTACTTC.

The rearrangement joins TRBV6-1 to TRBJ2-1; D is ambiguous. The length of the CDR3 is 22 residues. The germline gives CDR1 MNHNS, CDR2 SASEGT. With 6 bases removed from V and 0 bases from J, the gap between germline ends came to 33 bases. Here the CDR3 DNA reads TGTGCCAGCAGACGCCGGTTGGAAGCTTTTCGCCAAGATTCAAGCTCCTACAATGAGCAGTTCTTC. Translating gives CASRRRLEAFRQDSSSYNEQFF.

The CDR3 is CSARWTGAKNIQYF. The CDR3 DNA is TGCAGTGCTAGGTGGACAGGAGCCAAAAACATTCAGTACTTC. This sequence joins TRBV20-1 and TRBJ2-4, with 7 bases lining up with TRBD1. The CDR3 consists of 14 residues. The germline CDR1 and CDR2 sequences are DFQATT and SNEGSKA (reference sequence). The trim removed 3 bases at V and 0 bases at J, leaving 2 bases unmatched.

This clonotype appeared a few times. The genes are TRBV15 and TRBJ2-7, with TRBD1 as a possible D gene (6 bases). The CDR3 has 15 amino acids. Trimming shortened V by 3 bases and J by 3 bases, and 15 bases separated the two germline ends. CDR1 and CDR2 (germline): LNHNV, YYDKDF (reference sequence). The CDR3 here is CATSRGRTANYEQYF. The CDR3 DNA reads TGTGCCACCAGCAGGGGCCGGACAGCGAACTACGAGCAGTACTTC.